This TCR beta chain is from a study of T cells in tuberculosis. On this clone itself: Antigen: not known.

The assay was immunoSEQ multiplex PCR, and TCRdb's table has in-frame clones only and misses some. This table has about 7,700 clones, around 93% appearing once. Study-level results: GEM motif frequencies gave 55% to 75% accuracy; the GMM repertoire gave approximately 90%. Active tuberculosis alpha repertoires lay closer to GMM-specific TCRs than controls'.

The specimen was PBMCs. This TCR derives from an adult with tuberculosis.

The CDR3 coding sequence is TGTGCCAGCAGCTTATCCCCTAATCAGCCCCAGCATTTT. It translates to CASSLSPNQPQHF. The chain uses TRBV7-3 and TRBJ1-5, with no clear D. CDR3 length: 13 residues. V lost 2 bases and J lost 4, with 6 bases in between. Germline lookup yields CDR1 SGHTA and CDR2 FQGTGA.